This TCR beta chain is from a study of T-cell reconstitution after alpha-beta-depleted transplantation in children. The J segment lost 3 bases and the V segment lost 6 bases, leaving 4 bases of the junction unmatched. The CDR3 runs 13 residues. Unique molecular identifiers were used in preparing the TCRbeta library. TCRdb re-called the PCR reads with MiXCR, one entry per CDR3 protein. The sample has over 400,000 distinct CDR3 sequences, under 15% seen once. The clonotype comes from a human donor who donated a stem cell graft to a child with combined immunodeficiency. The chain is built from TRBV12-3 or TRBV12-4 and TRBJ1-2; TRBD1 agrees at 7 bases. Source: PBMCs from the stem cell graft donor, taken from the stem cell graft. In nucleotides, the CDR3 is TGTGCCAGCAGAGATACAGGGGACTATGGCTACACCTTC. Amino acid sequence: CASRDTGDYGYTF.